Below are 21 T cell receptor beta chains sequenced from a single sample in a study of sequential checkpoint blockade in melanoma (dated by TCRdb to between 2018 and 2021). In the paper's terms, the treatment or condition label means: randomized to nivolumab then ipilimumab (arm A) or the reverse (arm B). Library preparation employed the immunoSEQ multiplex PCR assay. Entries here come from immuneACCESS through TCRdb and include only in-frame sequences with V and J called. Some clones fail to appear in such tables; in the studies checked, an unresolved V gene covers under half of the shortfall, and the cause of the remainder is unknown. In this sample the table shows about 22,000 clones, nearly 70% of which occur a single time. The ten largest clonotypes hold over 15% of the sample. The starting material was CD8+ T cells sorted from blood (inferred from file names), obtained from a patient given nivolumab and ipilimumab in sequence. The receptors come from a human donor with melanoma.

This clone was counted a single time. V usage is TRBV1 and J usage is TRBJ1-2. TRBV1 is classified as a pseudogene. This CDR3 is built from 13 residues. In nucleotides, the CDR3 is TGCACCAGCAGCCAAGATCCCGGGGATGGCTACACCTTC. The encoded protein is CTSSQDPGDGYTF.

The chain carries TRBV10-1 and TRBJ2-6; D gene uncertain. The CDR3 totals 19 residues. Germline CDR1 and CDR2: WNHNN and SYGVQD (reference sequence). Trimming stripped 3 bases from V and 0 bases from J, with 18 bases between. The CDR3 DNA follows: TGCGCCAGCAGTGACCTAGTCCGGCGACGGAGCTCTGGGGCCAACGTCCTGACTTTC. Translated: CASSDLVRRRSSGANVLTF.

The chain uses TRBV5-6 and TRBJ2-7, with D possibly matching TRBD1 (6 bases). V gave up 4 bases and J gave up 3 bases, with 17 bases separating them. CDR1 and CDR2 (germline): SGHDT, YYEEEE. The CDR3 spans 15 residues. This CDR3 is CASSPGVGTNYEQYF. DNA of the CDR3: TGTGCCAGCAGCCCCGGGGTCGGGACAAACTACGAGCAGTACTTC.

This clone turned up a few times. The chain uses TRBV6-5 and TRBJ1-1; D is unclear. From germline, CDR1 is MNHEY and CDR2 SVGAGI. CDR3 length: 14 residues. The V and J ends lost 0 bases and 1 base respectively, with 6 bases between them. CDR3 nucleotides: TGTGCCAGCAGTTACTCCGAGGGGAACACTGAAGCTTTCTTT. Its translation is CASSYSEGNTEAFF.

This clone was detected a few times. The rearrangement links TRBV13 to TRBJ1-5; D possibly corresponds to TRBD1 (6 bases). This CDR3 is built from 14 residues. With 6 bases removed from V and 2 bases from J, the gap between germline ends came to 11 bases. Germline assignment: CDR1 PRHDT and CDR2 FYEKMQ (reference sequence). The CDR3 loop reads CASSGTNRNQPQHF. The CDR3 nucleotides are TGTGCCAGCAGTGGGACAAACCGCAATCAGCCCCAGCATTTT.

The table lists this clone with a few counts. The V call is TRBV29-1, the J call TRBJ2-2; a weak D match, TRBD2 (6 bases). Germline-derived CDR1 and CDR2 are SQVTM and ANQGSEA. Trimming removed 1 base at V and 3 bases at J, with 9 bases between. This CDR3 is 14 amino acids long. CDR3 in amino acids: CSVEVGRYTGELFF. Written as DNA, the CDR3 is TGCAGCGTTGAAGTGGGGAGGTACACCGGGGAGCTGTTTTTT.

This chain uses TRBV5-4 with TRBJ2-5; 7 positions agree with TRBD1. With V trimmed by 2 bases and J by 5 bases, 6 bases remained unmatched. Germline loops: CDR1 SGHNT, CDR2 YYREEE (reference sequence). This CDR3 region has 14 residues. The CDR3 spells CASSFEGAHETQYF. The CDR3 region has the DNA TGTGCCAGCAGCTTTGAGGGGGCGCATGAGACCCAGTACTTC.

This chain connects TRBV9 to TRBJ2-2; TRBD2 matches at 8 bases. CDR3 length: 16 amino acids. The junction had 6 bases not matched to a gene; V was cut back by 1 base and J by 4 bases. Per the germline V gene, CDR1 is SGDLS and CDR2 is YYNGEE. The chain's CDR3 is CASSVWDRGGTGELFF. The CDR3 DNA sequence: TGTGCCAGCAGCGTATGGGATCGGGGGGGCACCGGGGAGCTGTTTTTT.

V is TRBV6-1 and J is TRBJ2-2, with D maybe TRBD1 (6 bases). Germline CDR1 and CDR2: MNHNS and SASEGT. This CDR3 has 16 residues. Between the trimmed V and J ends, which lost 0 bases and 1 base, there was a span of 9 bases. The CDR3 is CASSEAPRGNTGELFF. The CDR3 nucleotides read TGTGCCAGCAGTGAAGCCCCCAGGGGGAACACCGGGGAGCTGTTTTTT.

V is TRBV6-6 and J is TRBJ1-1, with 8 bases matching TRBD1. CDR1 and CDR2 (germline): MNHNY, SVGAGI (reference sequence). The junction had 6 bases not matched to a gene; V was cut back by 2 bases and J by 4 bases. This CDR3 is built from 15 residues. The CDR3 here is CASSYRAGGGTEAFF. Here the CDR3 DNA reads TGTGCCAGCAGTTACAGGGCAGGGGGCGGCACTGAAGCTTTCTTT.

This chain joins TRBV2 and TRBJ1-4; D ambiguous. V was shortened by 8 bases and J by 0 bases, with 13 bases between the two germline ends. Germline CDR1 reads SNHLY; CDR2 reads FYNNEI. The CDR3 runs to 15 residues. The CDR3 coding sequence is TGTGCCAGCTCCGAGGGTCTTGCAACTAATGAAAAACTGTTTTTT. This sequence encodes CASSEGLATNEKLFF.

This clone was seen once. V usage is TRBV10-3 and J usage is TRBJ1-6; 9 bases match TRBD1. The ends lost 3 bases at V and 5 bases at J; junction bases unmatched: 2. Germline lookup yields CDR1 ENHRY and CDR2 SYGVKD. The CDR3 runs 15 residues. The CDR3 sequence: CAISETGGHNSPLHF. The DNA for the CDR3 is TGTGCCATCAGTGAAACAGGGGGCCATAATTCACCCCTCCACTTT.

This clone has a single count. The chain combines TRBV5-6 with TRBJ2-6; possibly TRBD2 for D (5 bases). The CDR3 runs 16 residues. CDR1 and CDR2 (germline): SGHDT, YYEEEE. Trimming took off 5 bases at V and 5 bases at J, with 17 bases between the two ends. The CDR3 nucleotides are TGTGCCAGCAGTGCGGCAGGAGGAGCTCGGGCCAACGTCCTGACTTTC. It yields the protein CASSAAGGARANVLTF.

The V gene is TRBV2, the J gene TRBJ1-6, with unresolved D. V was pared by 2 bases and J by 0 bases, with 11 bases between. Looked up from germline, CDR1 is SNHLY and CDR2 is FYNNEI. This CDR3 region has 17 residues. CDR3: CASSEIGLFSYNSPLHF. In nucleotides, the CDR3 is TGTGCCAGCAGTGAAATTGGCCTCTTCTCCTATAATTCACCCCTCCACTTT.

V usage is TRBV5-5 and J usage is TRBJ2-1, with 10 bases fitting TRBD1. The V gene end was trimmed by 0 bases and the J gene end by 9 bases; junction bases not matched to a gene: 6. The germline V gene encodes CDR1 SGHKS and CDR2 YYEKEE (reference sequence). This CDR3 spans 15 amino acids. The CDR3 here is CASSLAWDRGSEQFF. CDR3 in DNA: TGTGCCAGCAGCTTGGCCTGGGACAGGGGATCTGAGCAGTTCTTC.

This clone was seen only a few times. Since a far larger clone is one base different, this is likely a read error. Other DNA sequences within the sample encode an identical CDR3. The rearrangement uses TRBV27 and TRBJ1-4; D possibly corresponds to TRBD1 (5 bases). Per germline, CDR1 MNHEY and CDR2 SMNVEV (reference sequence). Trimming took 1 base from V and 8 from J, leaving 17 bases between them. The CDR3 length is 16 residues. CDR3: CASSLYSVGGDEKLFF. The CDR3 DNA is TGTGCCAGCAGTTTATACAGTGTGGGGGGTGACGAAAAACTGTTTTTT.

Note on this clone: Compared with germline, one end of the junction differs, possibly owing to a read error. This sequence joins TRBV11-2 and TRBJ1-2; 12 nucleotides match TRBD1. Germline lookup yields CDR1 SGHAT and CDR2 FQNNGV. The CDR3 totals 18 residues. CDR3 coding DNA: TGTGCCGGCAGCCACGGGAGGGACAGGGGGCTGGATCGAGATGGCTACACCTTC. It yields the protein CAGSHGRDRGLDRDGYTF.

This rearrangement joins TRBV19 to TRBJ2-2; no definite D call. V lost 7 bases, J lost 5 bases, and 11 bases lay in between. The CDR3 loop spans 13 amino acids. CDR1 LNHDA and CDR2 SQIVND come from the germline V gene (reference sequence). CDR3 loop: CASNARETGELFF. As DNA, the CDR3 is TGTGCCAGTAACGCGCGAGAGACCGGGGAGCTGTTTTTT.

The rearrangement uses TRBV4-1 and TRBJ1-6; D uncertain. V lost 4 bases and J lost 7, with 8 bases in between. The CDR3 covers 13 residues. In germline, CDR1 is MGHRA, CDR2 YSYEKL. The CDR3, as DNA: TGCGCCAGCAGCCTTTATGAGAATTCACCCCTCCACTTT. This gives the protein CASSLYENSPLHF.

This clone was seen a single time. The chain joins TRBV2 to TRBJ1-6, with a possible D match to TRBD1 (5 bases). The CDR3 sequence is 13 residues long. The V gene lost 7 bases and the J gene lost 10 bases, with 14 bases spanning the gap. CDR1 and CDR2 from the germline V gene are SNHLY and FYNNEI. The DNA of the CDR3 is TGTGCCAGCACCCGCAGGGATGGCTCACCCCTCCACTTT. Protein product: CASTRRDGSPLHF.

This clone was observed a single time. The J gene is TRBJ2-1, the V gene TRBV7-8; 11 bases fit TRBD2. The V gene end was trimmed by 6 bases and the J gene end by 6 bases; junction bases not matched to a gene: 4. The CDR3 extends over 14 amino acids. From germline, CDR1 is SGHVS and CDR2 FQNEAQ. The CDR3 DNA is TGTGCCAGCAGTGCCGGGACTAGCGGCAATGAGCAGTTCTTC. Translated, it gives CASSAGTSGNEQFF.